One and the same sample provided the 2 T cell receptor beta chains below, sequenced in a study of T cell responses to AZD1222 COVID-19 vaccine. Repertoires were generated with immunoSEQ multiplex PCR, while TCRdb's copy carries only in-frame clones and drops some. The sample yields approximately 79,000 clones, roughly 84% seen once. The source was peripheral blood, collected on day 0 of AZD1222 vaccination. The receptors shown here come from an adult in good health.

The V and J genes are TRBV12-3 or TRBV12-4 and TRBJ2-2; D is unresolved. The CDR3 consists of 12 residues. The V and J ends lost 5 bases and 6 bases respectively, with 7 bases between them. Written as DNA, the CDR3 is TGTGCCAGCAGTCTGGTATCCGGGGAGCTGTTTTTT. Amino acid sequence: CASSLVSGELFF.

V is TRBV12-3 or TRBV12-4 and J is TRBJ1-2; D is uncertain. Trimming stripped 3 bases from V and 8 bases from J, with 13 bases between. The CDR3 contains 13 residues. This CDR3 is CASSFSIVTGYTF. The DNA of the CDR3 is TGTGCCAGCAGTTTTAGTATTGTCACGGGCTACACCTTC.